These 5 T cell receptor beta chains share one sample of origin, sequenced in a study of T cells in Graves' hyperthyroidism and ophthalmopathy. Amplification of TCR beta CDR3 regions used RNA as the template. The TCR CDR3 first-round RT-PCR relied on the HTBI primer set. TCRdb redid the calling of the multiplex PCR reads with MiXCR, one entry per CDR3 protein. The sample comprises around 520,000 distinct CDR3 sequences, approximately 15% of which are singletons, and around a sixth rests with the top ten. The sample consisted of blood. The receptors derive from a woman in her late teens or twenties with Graves' hyperthyroidism.

V usage is TRBV9 and J usage is TRBJ2-1; TRBD2 aligns across 8 bases. Trimming removed 4 bases from V and 9 bases from J; junction bases left unmatched: 18. Germline V lookup: CDR1 SGDLS, CDR2 YYNGEE. The CDR3 sequence is 17 residues long. CDR3 residues: CASSSGRANSKLGEQFF. DNA for the CDR3: TGTGCCAGCAGCTCCGGGAGGGCAAATTCTAAATTGGGTGAGCAGTTCTTC.

This clonotype appeared many times. The V gene is TRBV24-1, the J gene TRBJ1-2; D perhaps matches TRBD1 (5 bases). V was cut by 4 bases and J by 8 bases, with 13 bases left in between. In germline, CDR1 is KGHDR, CDR2 SFDVKD. The CDR3 spans 13 residues. This CDR3 reads CATSDYAGAGYTF. In nucleotides, the CDR3 is TGTGCCACCAGTGACTATGCCGGGGCGGGCTACACCTTC.

V and J are TRBV12-3 or TRBV12-4 and TRBJ1-1; no reliable D call. V lost 0 bases and J 2 bases, leaving 7 bases between the germline ends. The CDR3 runs 14 residues. CDR3: CASSLAGSNTEAFF. The CDR3 coding sequence is TGTGCCAGCAGTTTAGCCGGCAGCAACACTGAAGCTTTCTTT.

This clonotype has a handful of counts. A much larger clone lies one base from this, so it may be a read error. The V gene is TRBV27, the J gene TRBJ2-1; D is possibly TRBD1 (6 bases). Germline values: CDR1 MNHEY, CDR2 SMNVEV (reference sequence). The CDR3 is 16 amino acids. Trimming cost V 0 bases and J 6 bases, with 15 bases left between them. The DNA of the CDR3 is TGTGCCAGCAGTTTATCATCAGGGGAAAGTTGCAATGAGCAGTTCTTC. This gives the protein CASSLSSGESCNEQFF.

Many counts were recorded for this clonotype. The rearrangement links TRBV29-1 to TRBJ2-2, with D possibly TRBD1 on 5 matching bases. V lost 6 bases, J lost 6 bases, and 11 bases lay in between. From germline, CDR1 is SQVTM and CDR2 ANQGSEA. This CDR3 region has 12 residues. In nucleotides, the CDR3 is TGCAGCGTCTCAGGGATCGCCGGGGAGCTGTTTTTT. It is translated as CSVSGIAGELFF.